The source of this TCR beta chain is a study of cytomegalovirus exposure and HLA in healthy donors. The wider study: Assignment to the Caucasian-associated ancestry cluster applied to approximately 80% of the approximately 400 genotyped donors. Overall study findings and caveats: Reports described diagnosis of cytomegalovirus status by the classifier as highly specific and sensitive. An observed cluster of highly shared sequence variants was recorded as a likely sequencing artifact.

PCR employed 60 Vbeta and 13 Jbeta primers. Profiling relied on immunoSEQ multiplex PCR, and the TCRdb table lists in-frame clones only, not all of them. This table holds 130,000 to 150,000 clones, roughly 80% found once. These donors, healthy bone marrow donors, were studied. As to this clone: The antigen remains unidentified. A read error may produce the germline difference seen at one junction end.

This CDR3 is 11 amino acids long. CDR1 is DFQATT, CDR2 SNEGSKA, per germline (reference sequence). Sequencing was performed on PBMCs. The TCR originated in a female donor in good health and CMV-seronegative. The chain joins TRBV20-1 to TRBJ2-7; possibly TRBD1 for D (5 bases). The CDR3 coding sequence is TGCAGTGCTAAGGGGCCCCGTCACCTCTTCTTC. Protein product: CSAKGPRHLFF.